Listed below are T cell receptor beta chains from one sample, sequenced in a study of T cell changes during pregnancy in multiple sclerosis. Generated by immunoSEQ multiplex PCR, the TCRdb table keeps only in-frame clones and is missing some. The sample lists about 92,000 clones, approximately 95% seen once, with about 4.5% in the top ten. Sample: peripheral blood, taken in the first trimester of pregnancy. All receptors derive from a female donor with multiple sclerosis, enrolled in a pregnancy study. CDR3s include the opening cysteine and the closing phenylalanine or tryptophan. Clone size is shown for a subset of rows, as once, few, many or a class of expanded clone.

-	TRBV28	CASSSRAGIYGYTF
-	TRBV7-6	CASTQIQNSYEQYF
once	TRBV2	CASSPPGTGWDGYTF
-	TRBV7-9	CASSLDTIHTEAFF
few	TRBV19	CASSLQAGAEAFF
-	TRBV6-5	CASSYNQGRADTQYF
-	TRBV6-5	CASSSPPRSNEQFF
-	TRBV27	CASSASGTGGYEQYF
-	TRBV30	CAWSVHLAGAYEQYF
-	TRBV5-1	CASSPGTHQTYEQYF
-	TRBV9	CASSVGWRGDYNEQFF